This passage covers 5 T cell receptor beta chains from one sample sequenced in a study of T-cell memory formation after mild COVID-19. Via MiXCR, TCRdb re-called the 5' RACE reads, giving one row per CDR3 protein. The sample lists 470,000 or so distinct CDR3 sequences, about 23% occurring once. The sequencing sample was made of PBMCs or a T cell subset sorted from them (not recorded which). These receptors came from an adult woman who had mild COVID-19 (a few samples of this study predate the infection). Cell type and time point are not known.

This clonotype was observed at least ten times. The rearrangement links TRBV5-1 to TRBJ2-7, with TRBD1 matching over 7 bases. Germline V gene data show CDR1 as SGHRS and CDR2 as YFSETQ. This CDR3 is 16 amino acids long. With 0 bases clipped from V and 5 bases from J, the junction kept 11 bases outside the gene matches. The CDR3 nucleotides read TGCGCCAGCAGCTTGGATACAGGGGCTTTTAGGAACGAGCAGTACTTC. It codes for CASSLDTGAFRNEQYF.

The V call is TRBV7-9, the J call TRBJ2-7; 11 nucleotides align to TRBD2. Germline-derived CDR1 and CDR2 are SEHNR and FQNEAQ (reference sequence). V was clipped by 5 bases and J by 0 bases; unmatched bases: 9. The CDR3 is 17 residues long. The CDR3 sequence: CASSAGGLAESSYEQYF. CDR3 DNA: TGTGCCAGCAGCGCCGGGGGACTAGCGGAAAGCTCCTACGAGCAGTACTTC.

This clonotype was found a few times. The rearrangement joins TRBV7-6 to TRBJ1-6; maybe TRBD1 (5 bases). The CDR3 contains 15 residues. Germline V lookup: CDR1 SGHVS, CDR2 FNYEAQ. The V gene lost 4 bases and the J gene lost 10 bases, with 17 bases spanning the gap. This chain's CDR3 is CASSSKGQGGSPLHF. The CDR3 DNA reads TGTGCCAGCAGCTCGAAGGGGCAGGGTGGATCACCCCTCCACTTT.

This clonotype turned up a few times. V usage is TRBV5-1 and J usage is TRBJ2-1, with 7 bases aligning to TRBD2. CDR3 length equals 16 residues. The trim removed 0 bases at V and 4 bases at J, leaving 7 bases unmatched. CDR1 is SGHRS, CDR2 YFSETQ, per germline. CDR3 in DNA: TGCGCCAGCAGCTTGGGGGCTAGCGGACTTTACAATGAGCAGTTCTTC. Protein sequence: CASSLGASGLYNEQFF.

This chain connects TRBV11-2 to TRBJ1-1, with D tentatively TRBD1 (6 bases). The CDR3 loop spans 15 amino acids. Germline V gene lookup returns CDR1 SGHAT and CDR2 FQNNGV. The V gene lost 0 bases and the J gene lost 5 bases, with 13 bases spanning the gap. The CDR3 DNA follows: TGTGCCAGCAGCTTAGAGGCAGGGGTAGGGACTGAAGCTTTCTTT. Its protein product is CASSLEAGVGTEAFF.